This T cell receptor (beta chain) was identified in a study of T cell repertoires in cytomegalovirus infection. About the study: Public TCR beta signature analysis indicated the presence of both CMV infection and matching HLA type. Study-level results: Dominant in the ex vivo response were TCR beta clonotypes restricted by HLA-C and specific for CMV.

TCRdb analysed the reads with MiXCR anew, one entry per CDR3 protein. The table records 900,000 to 950,000 distinct CDR3 sequences, approximately 32% of them present only once. This CDR3 spans 14 amino acids. The germline V and J ends were trimmed by 0 bases and 4 bases, with 9 bases remaining between them. From germline, CDR1 is LGHNA and CDR2 YSLEER. Concerning this clonotype itself: The antigen is not known.

The chain combines TRBV4-3 with TRBJ1-2, with D tentatively TRBD1 (5 bases). The input for sequencing was cultured CD8+ T cells from PBMCs, taken from culture after CMV antigen stimulation. The clonotype was recovered from a human donor in good health (CMV status not recorded). Some clones in this sample may be carry-over from other donors' samples. In nucleotides, the CDR3 is TGCGCCAGCAGCCAAGATCCCAGGGCCTATGGCTACACCTTC. Protein sequence: CASSQDPRAYGYTF.